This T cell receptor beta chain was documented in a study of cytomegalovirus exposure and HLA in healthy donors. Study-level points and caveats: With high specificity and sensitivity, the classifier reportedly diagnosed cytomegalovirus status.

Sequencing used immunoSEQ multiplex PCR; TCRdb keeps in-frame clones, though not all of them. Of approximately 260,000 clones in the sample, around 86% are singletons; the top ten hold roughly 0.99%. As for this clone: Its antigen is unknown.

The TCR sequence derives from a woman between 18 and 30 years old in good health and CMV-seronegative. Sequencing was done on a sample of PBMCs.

In DNA form, the CDR3 reads TGCAGCGTTGAAGAAAGGGACAGGGAGGCAGATACGCAGTATTTT. Translated, it gives CSVEERDREADTQYF. This chain connects TRBV29-1 to TRBJ2-3, with 9 bases that match TRBD1. The length of the CDR3 is 15 residues. V shed 0 bases, J shed 4 bases, and the junction held 5 bases outside the gene matches. Germline lookup yields CDR1 SQVTM and CDR2 ANQGSEA.